The clone carrying this T cell receptor (beta chain) was picked up one time. The CDR3 is 16 residues long. CDR1 is MDHEN and CDR2 is SYDVKM in the germline V gene. Trimming removed 5 bases from V and 1 base from J; junction bases left unmatched: 9. This entry belongs to a study of blood T cell repertoires in COVID-19. Study overall: Donors in the United States, Italy and Spain gave samples during acute or convalescent COVID-19. The cDNA or gDNA used as material had been derived from T cells, B-cell-depleted T cells, or PBMCs.

As processed by the authors: Estimation of nucleated cell counts was performed using reference gene primer amplification. Clones were sequenced by immunoSEQ multiplex PCR, and TCRdb holds only the in-frame ones, with some missing. The V and J calls and clone size come from that table; D and trimming were worked out from the DNA. The sample shows 200,000 to 250,000 clones, approximately 79% of them seen only once. The clonotype comes from a woman of 80 years or more with active or convalescent COVID-19. Sequenced: peripheral blood. The chain combines TRBV28 with TRBJ2-7, with 9 bases identical to TRBD1. The CDR3 bases are TGTGCCAGCAGTCCACCCGAAGGGACAGGGTCCTACGAGCAGTACTTC. It yields the protein CASSPPEGTGSYEQYF. Full variable domain (rest looked up from reference TRBV28 and TRBJ2-7): DVKVTQSSRYLVKRTGEKVFLECVQDMDHENMFWYRQDPGLGLRLIYFSYDVKMKEKGDIPEGYSVSREKKERFSLILESASTNQTSMYLCASSPPEGTGSYEQYFGPGTRLTVT.